This T cell receptor beta chain was sequenced during a study of identifying expanded T cells in peripheral blood. Notes on this clone: Its antigen is not known.

Sequencing used immunoSEQ multiplex PCR; TCRdb keeps in-frame clones, though not all of them. Among under 95,000 clones listed, 70% to 90% were seen once. During the collection period, no donor immune events like infections were recorded. Study-level points and caveats: About 1.2 clones differed between technical replicates, versus about 16 and 19 over time.

The CDR3 sequence is 13 residues long. V was pared by 6 bases and J by 1 base, with 9 bases between. Per germline, CDR1 MNHNY and CDR2 SVGAGI (reference sequence). Sequenced: blood. The rearrangement links TRBV6-6 to TRBJ1-1; D may be TRBD1 (6 bases). The TCR sequence derives from a person aged 18 to 75 in good health. The CDR3 DNA reads TGTGCCAGCAGGCGACAGGCGAACACTGAAGCTTTCTTT. This translates into CASRRQANTEAFF.